These T cell receptor beta chains were read from a single sample in a study of cytomegalovirus exposure and HLA in healthy donors. The protocol was immunoSEQ multiplex PCR, while the TCRdb copy is restricted to in-frame clones and leaves out a portion. Among 65,000 or so clones, 70% to 85% were seen once, and the ten largest hold about 2.9%. Sequenced input: PBMCs. All receptors come from a girl aged 5 to 17 in good health and CMV-seropositive. Both conserved end residues are part of each CDR3. The D gene is left open where the match is weak. Rows may omit the clone size; those that give it use once, few, many or a size class.

TRBJ1-4 | TRBV4-2 | NA | TRBD1 | CASSQEKNRGNEKLFF | TGTGCCAGCAGCCAAGAAAAGAACAGGGGCAATGAAAAACTGTTTTTT
TRBJ2-1 | TRBV30 | once | NA | CALSRGSSYNEQFF | TGTGCCCTCTCCCGAGGGAGCTCCTACAATGAGCAGTTCTTC
TRBJ2-3 | TRBV28 | NA | TRBD2 | CASRTARAGGTQYF | TGTGCCTCCCGGACCGCGAGAGCGGGAGGAACGCAGTATTTT
TRBJ2-1 | TRBV13 | NA | NA | CASSLHPTSQANDYNEQFF | TGTGCCAGCAGCTTACATCCCACATCGCAAGCGAACGACTACAATGAGCAGTTCTTC
TRBJ2-2 | TRBV29-1 | NA | NA | CSVRYSAGELFF | TGCAGCGTTCGGTATAGCGCCGGGGAGCTGTTTTTT
TRBJ1-4 | TRBV7-9 | NA | TRBD1 | CASSNNRGREKLFF | TGTGCCAGCAGCAACAACAGGGGTCGCGAAAAACTGTTTTTT
TRBJ1-4 | TRBV4-2 | NA | NA | CASSLRQIATNEKLFF | TGTGCCAGCAGCCTGCGCCAAATAGCAACTAATGAAAAACTGTTTTTT
TRBJ2-1 | TRBV25-1 | once | NA | CASANTDRFHNEQFF | TGTGCCAGCGCCAACACGGACAGATTTCACAATGAGCAGTTCTTC
TRBJ2-6 | TRBV7-2 | once | NA | CASSPQGARGANVLTF | TGTGCCAGCAGCCCGCAAGGGGCGCGGGGGGCCAACGTCCTGACTTTC
TRBJ2-5 | TRBV30 | few | TRBD1 | CASAGQAQETQYF | TGTGCCTCGGCCGGACAGGCACAAGAGACCCAGTACTTC
TRBJ1-5 | TRBV30 | NA | TRBD1 | CAWSVPGGQPQHF | TGTGCCTGGAGTGTCCCAGGGGGTCAGCCCCAGCATTTT
TRBJ1-1 | TRBV4-1 | NA | TRBD1 | CASSQEGRGLTEAFF | TGCGCCAGCAGCCAAGAGGGCAGGGGGCTGACTGAAGCTTTCTTT
TRBJ2-7 | TRBV4-3 | NA | NA | CASSQGAGGPYEQYF | TGCGCCAGCAGCCAAGGGGCAGGAGGACCCTACGAGCAGTACTTC